The clone carrying this TCR beta chain was seen many times. Lactation, pregnancy, other autoimmune disease or uncontrolled infection led to exclusion of patients. CDR3 length: 14 amino acids. CDR1 SQVTM and CDR2 ANQGSEA come from the germline V gene. V trimming: 6 bases; J trimming: 5 bases; junction bases outside the gene matches: 13. RNA transcripts yielded amplified TCR beta CDR3 regions. HTBI primers were employed in a first-round RT-PCR of the TCR CDR3. TCRdb processed the multiplex PCR reads anew with MiXCR; each CDR3 protein has one entry. The data contain hundreds of thousands of distinct CDR3 sequences, 45% of them seen just once; the ten biggest clones take up about 7.2%. The sample originates from a study of T cells in Graves' hyperthyroidism and ophthalmopathy.

This sequence was found in an adult man with Graves' disease, either hyperthyroidism or ophthalmopathy (not recorded which). J is TRBJ2-7 and V is TRBV29-1; 7 bases are a match to TRBD1. Input material: peripheral blood or thyroid tissue (not recorded which). The CDR3 protein is CSVGMTGTPDEQYF. CDR3 nucleotide sequence: TGCAGCGTGGGAATGACAGGGACACCTGACGAGCAGTACTTC.